Sequencing of this T cell receptor beta chain was carried out in a study of blood T cell repertoires in COVID-19. CDR1 and CDR2 from the germline V gene are LNHDA and SQIVND (reference sequence). V shed 4 bases and J 4 bases; nucleotides not matched to a gene: 7. The CDR3 totals 15 residues. Measured with immunoSEQ multiplex PCR; TCRdb has only the in-frame clones, and not every one. The sample records some 99,000 clones, 84% being singletons. This TCR derives from a woman between 50 and 59 years old with acute or convalescent COVID-19. The specimen sequenced was peripheral blood. V and J are TRBV19 and TRBJ2-7, with 10 bases identical to TRBD1. CDR3 sequence reads: CASSTYPGQGYEQYF. Here the CDR3 DNA reads TGTGCCAGTAGTACCTACCCGGGACAGGGGTACGAGCAGTACTTC.